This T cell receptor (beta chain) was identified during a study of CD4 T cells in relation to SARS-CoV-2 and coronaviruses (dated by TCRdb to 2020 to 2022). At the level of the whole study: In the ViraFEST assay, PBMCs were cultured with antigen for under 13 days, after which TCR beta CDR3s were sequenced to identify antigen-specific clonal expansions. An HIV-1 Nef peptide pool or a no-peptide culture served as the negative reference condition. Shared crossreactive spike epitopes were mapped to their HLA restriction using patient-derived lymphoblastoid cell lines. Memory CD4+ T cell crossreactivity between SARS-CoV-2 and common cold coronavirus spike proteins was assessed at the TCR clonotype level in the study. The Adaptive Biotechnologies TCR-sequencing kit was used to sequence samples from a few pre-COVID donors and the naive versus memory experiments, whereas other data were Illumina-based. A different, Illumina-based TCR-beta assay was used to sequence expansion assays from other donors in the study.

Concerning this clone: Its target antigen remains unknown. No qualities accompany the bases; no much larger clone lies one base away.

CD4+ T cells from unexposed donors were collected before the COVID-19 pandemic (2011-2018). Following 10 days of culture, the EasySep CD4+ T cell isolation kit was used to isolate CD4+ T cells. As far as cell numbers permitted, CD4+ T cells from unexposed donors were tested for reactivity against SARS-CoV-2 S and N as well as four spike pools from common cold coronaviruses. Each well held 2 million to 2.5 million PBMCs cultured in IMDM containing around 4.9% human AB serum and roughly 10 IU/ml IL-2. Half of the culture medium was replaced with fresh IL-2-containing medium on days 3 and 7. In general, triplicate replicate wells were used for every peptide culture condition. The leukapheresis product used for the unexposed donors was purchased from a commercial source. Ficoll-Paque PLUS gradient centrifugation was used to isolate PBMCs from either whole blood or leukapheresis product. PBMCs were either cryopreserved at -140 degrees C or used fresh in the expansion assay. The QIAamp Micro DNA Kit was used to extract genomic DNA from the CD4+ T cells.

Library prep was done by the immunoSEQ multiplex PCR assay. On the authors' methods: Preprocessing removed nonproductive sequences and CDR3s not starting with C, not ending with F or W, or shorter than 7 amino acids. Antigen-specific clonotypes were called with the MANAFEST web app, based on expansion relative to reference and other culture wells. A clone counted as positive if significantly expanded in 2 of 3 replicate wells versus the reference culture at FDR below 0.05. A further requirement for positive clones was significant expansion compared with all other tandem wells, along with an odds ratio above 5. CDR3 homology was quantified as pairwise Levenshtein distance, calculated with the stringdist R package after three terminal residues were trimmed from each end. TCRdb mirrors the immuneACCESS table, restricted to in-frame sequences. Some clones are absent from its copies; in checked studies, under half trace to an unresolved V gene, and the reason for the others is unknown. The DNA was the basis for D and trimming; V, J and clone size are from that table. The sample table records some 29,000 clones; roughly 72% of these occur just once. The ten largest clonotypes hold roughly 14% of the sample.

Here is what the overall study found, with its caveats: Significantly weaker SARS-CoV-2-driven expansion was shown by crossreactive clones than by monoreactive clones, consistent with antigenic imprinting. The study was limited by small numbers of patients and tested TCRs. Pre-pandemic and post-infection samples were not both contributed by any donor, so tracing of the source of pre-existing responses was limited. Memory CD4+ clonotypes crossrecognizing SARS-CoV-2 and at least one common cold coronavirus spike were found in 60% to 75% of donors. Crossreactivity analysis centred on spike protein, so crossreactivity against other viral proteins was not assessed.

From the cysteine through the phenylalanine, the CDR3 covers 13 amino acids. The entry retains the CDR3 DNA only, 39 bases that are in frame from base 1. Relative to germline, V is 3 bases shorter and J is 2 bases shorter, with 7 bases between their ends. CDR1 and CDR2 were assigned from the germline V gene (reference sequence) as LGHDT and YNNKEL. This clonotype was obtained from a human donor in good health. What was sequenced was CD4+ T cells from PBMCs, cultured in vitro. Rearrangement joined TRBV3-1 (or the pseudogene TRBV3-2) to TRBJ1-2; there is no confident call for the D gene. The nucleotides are TGTGCCAGCAGCCAGTCGCAGAACTATGGCTACACCTTC. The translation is CASSQSQNYGYTF.